The 9 T cell receptor beta chains below all came from one sample that was sequenced in a study of monozygotic twins with cystic fibrosis. Measured with immunoSEQ multiplex PCR; TCRdb has only the in-frame clones, and not every one. The table has tens of thousands of clones, 84% seen once. The specimen was blood. These receptors originate from a girl aged 2 to 10 with cystic fibrosis.

The chain carries TRBV5-1 and TRBJ2-3; D not certain. Germline V gene lookup returns CDR1 SGHRS and CDR2 YFSETQ. The length of the CDR3 is 12 residues. Trimming removed 0 bases from V and 4 bases from J, with 3 bases in between. The CDR3 loop is CASSLGADTQYF. CDR3 sequence (DNA): TGCGCCAGCAGCTTGGGGGCAGATACGCAGTATTTT.

The chain joins TRBV2 to TRBJ1-6; TRBD1 is a possible D gene (5 bases). CDR3 length equals 15 residues. Trimming stripped 4 bases from V and 4 bases from J, with 11 bases between. Germline assignment: CDR1 SNHLY and CDR2 FYNNEI. As DNA, the CDR3 is TGTGCCAGCAGTGTATCGGGACTTTATAATTCACCCCTCCACTTT. Translation: CASSVSGLYNSPLHF.

The genes are TRBV5-1 and TRBJ2-7, with D unresolved. This CDR3 has 18 residues. Germline values: CDR1 SGHRS, CDR2 YFSETQ. V lost 7 bases and J lost 3, with 29 bases in between. Written as DNA, the CDR3 is TGCGCCAGCGCTGTCATATCTCCATTAACAAGGGATCACTACGAGCAGTACTTC. Encoded protein: CASAVISPLTRDHYEQYF.

The chain carries TRBV5-6 and TRBJ1-1, with D possibly matching TRBD1 (5 bases). This CDR3 is 14 amino acids long. V was trimmed by 1 base and J by 4 bases, leaving 11 bases between them. Germline V lookup: CDR1 SGHDT, CDR2 YYEEEE. For the CDR3, the DNA is TGTGCCAGCAGCTTGCAGGGTTATGGCACTGAAGCTTTCTTT. Encoded protein: CASSLQGYGTEAFF. Drawing the rest from reference TRBV5-6 and TRBJ1-1, the complete variable domain is DAGVTQSPTHLIKTRGQQVTLRCSPKSGHDTVSWYQQALGQGPQFIFQYYEEEERQRGNFPDRFSGHQFPNYSSELNVNALLLGDSALYLCASSLQGYGTEAFFGQGTRLTVV.

This chain joins TRBV29-1 and TRBJ2-2; 16 bases align to TRBD2. The J segment lost 6 bases and the V segment lost 5 bases, leaving 6 bases of the junction unmatched. Germline CDR1 reads SQVTM; CDR2 reads ANQGSEA. The length of the CDR3 is 16 residues. CDR3 in amino acids: CSVLGLAGGRPGELFF. In DNA, the CDR3 is TGCAGCGTTTTGGGACTAGCGGGGGGGCGTCCCGGGGAGCTGTTTTTT.

V is TRBV30 and J is TRBJ1-6; 7 nucleotides align to TRBD1. With V trimmed by 5 bases and J by 5 bases, 3 bases remained unmatched. Germline assignment: CDR1 GTSNPN and CDR2 SVGIG (reference sequence). The length of the CDR3 is 13 residues. The CDR3 DNA sequence: TGTGCCTGGGCGACAGGGAATAATTCACCCCTCCACTTT. This gives the protein CAWATGNNSPLHF.

This chain uses TRBV4-3 with TRBJ1-2; D ambiguous. The V gene lost 2 bases and the J gene lost 5 bases, with 15 bases spanning the gap. Germline-derived CDR1 and CDR2 are LGHNA and YSLEER. The CDR3 is made up of 15 amino acids. The CDR3 reads CASSQITDSLYGYTF. CDR3 nucleotide sequence: TGCGCCAGCAGCCAAATTACGGATAGCTTATATGGCTACACCTTC.

The chain employs TRBV19 and TRBJ1-2, with TRBD1 matching 10 bases. The J segment lost 2 bases and the V segment lost 3 bases, leaving 3 bases of the junction unmatched. Germline CDR1 reads LNHDA; CDR2 reads SQIVND (reference sequence). The CDR3 is 15 residues long. The CDR3 here is CASSIPGQGNYGYTF. DNA for the CDR3: TGTGCCAGTAGTATCCCGGGACAGGGGAACTATGGCTACACCTTC.

V and J are TRBV5-1 and TRBJ2-2; no reliable D call. The length of the CDR3 is 13 residues. The V gene's germline CDR1 is SGHRS and CDR2 YFSETQ. V lost 0 bases, J lost 7 bases, and 7 bases lay in between. Here the CDR3 DNA reads TGCGCCAGCAGCTTGGACTCCCTCGGGGAGCTGTTTTTT. It translates to CASSLDSLGELFF.